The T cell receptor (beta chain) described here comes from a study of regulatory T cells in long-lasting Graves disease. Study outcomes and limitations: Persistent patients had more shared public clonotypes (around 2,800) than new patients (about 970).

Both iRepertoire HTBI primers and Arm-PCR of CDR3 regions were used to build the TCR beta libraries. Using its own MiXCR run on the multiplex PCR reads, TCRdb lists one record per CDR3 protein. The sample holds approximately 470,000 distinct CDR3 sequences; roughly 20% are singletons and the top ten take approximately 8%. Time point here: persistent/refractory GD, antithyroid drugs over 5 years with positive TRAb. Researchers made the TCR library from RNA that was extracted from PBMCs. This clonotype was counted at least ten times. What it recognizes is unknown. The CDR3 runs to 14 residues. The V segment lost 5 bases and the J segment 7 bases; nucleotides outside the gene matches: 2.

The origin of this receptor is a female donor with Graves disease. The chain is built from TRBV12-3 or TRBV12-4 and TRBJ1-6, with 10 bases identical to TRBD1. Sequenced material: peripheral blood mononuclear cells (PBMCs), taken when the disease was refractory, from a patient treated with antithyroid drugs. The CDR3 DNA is TGTGCCAGCAGTAAGGGACAGGGGAATTCACCCCTCCACTTT. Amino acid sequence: CASSKGQGNSPLHF.